A single sample is the source of the 7 T cell receptor beta chains below, sequenced in a study of blood T cell repertoires in COVID-19. Produced via immunoSEQ multiplex PCR; TCRdb's table is partial and in-frame only. The data show 150,000 to 200,000 clones, roughly 88% seen once. Sequencing input: peripheral blood. These receptors were taken from a man aged 18 to 30 with COVID-19, enrolled during active disease.

The V call is TRBV5-6, the J call TRBJ2-3, with TRBD2 as a possible D gene (7 bases). The germline V and J ends were trimmed by 5 bases and 4 bases, with 14 bases remaining between them. Germline CDR1 SGHDT, CDR2 YYEEEE. The CDR3 spans 14 residues. CDR3 nucleotide sequence: TGTGCCAGCAGGGGGCAGGGGAGGGCAGATACGCAGTATTTT. Translation gives CASRGQGRADTQYF.

The V gene is TRBV4-3, the J gene TRBJ2-1; D remains unclear. The CDR3 extends over 14 amino acids. The V end was cut by 2 bases, the J end by 3 bases, with 8 bases between. Germline lookup yields CDR1 LGHNA and CDR2 YSLEER. In nucleotides, the CDR3 is TGCGCCAGCAGCCAAAGCACCTACTACAATGAGCAGTTCTTC. This codes for CASSQSTYYNEQFF.

The V call is TRBV30, the J call TRBJ2-7; D gene unclear. Trimming removed 6 bases from V and 5 bases from J, with 14 bases in between. Germline CDR1 GTSNPN, CDR2 SVGIG (reference sequence). The CDR3 covers 12 residues. The CDR3 here is CACDSRPNEQYF. The CDR3 nucleotides are TGTGCCTGTGACTCGCGGCCCAACGAGCAGTACTTC.

This clone was seen a single time. This chain connects TRBV24-1 to TRBJ2-1; TRBD1 matches 9 bases. The CDR3 sequence is 16 residues long. Germline values: CDR1 KGHDR, CDR2 SFDVKD. V gave up 0 bases and J gave up 2 bases; unmatched junction bases: 1. CDR3 protein: CATSDLRTGAYNEQFF. DNA for the CDR3: TGTGCCACCAGTGATTTGCGGACAGGGGCCTACAATGAGCAGTTCTTC.

A note on this clone: At one of its ends the junction is not consistent with the germline gene, which may arise from a read error. The J gene is TRBJ1-4, the V gene TRBV30, with D tentatively TRBD1 (5 bases). Germline V CDR1 and CDR2: GTSNPN, SVGIG (reference sequence). The CDR3 spans 13 residues. The CDR3 sequence: CAWAGTSNEKLLF. Written as DNA, the CDR3 is TGTGCCTGGGCCGGGACTTCAAATGAAAAACTGCTTTTT. Full variable domain (missing parts from reference TRBV30 and TRBJ1-4): SQTIHQWPATLVQPVGSPLSLECTVEGTSNPNLYWYRQAAGRGLQLLFYSVGIGQISSEVPQNLSASRPQDRQFILSSKKLLLSDSGFYLCAWAGTSNEKLLFGSGTQLSVL.

The V call is TRBV28, the J call TRBJ1-2; 9 nucleotides agree with TRBD1. The CDR3 sequence is 14 residues long. The germline gives CDR1 MDHEN, CDR2 SYDVKM. The J segment lost 6 bases and the V segment lost 3 bases, leaving 5 bases of the junction unmatched. DNA of the CDR3: TGTGCCAGCAGTTTGTCCGGGACAGGGAATGGCTACACCTTC. Its protein is CASSLSGTGNGYTF.

The J gene is TRBJ2-4, the V gene TRBV4-3; 8 nucleotides match TRBD2. This CDR3 comprises 15 residues. CDR1 and CDR2 from the germline V gene are LGHNA and YSLEER. After removal of 0 bases from V and 7 bases from J, the junction contained 5 bases not matched to a gene. CDR3 DNA sequence: TGCGCCAGCAGCCAAGAGAGCGGGAGCCTCAACATTCAGTACTTC. It codes for CASSQESGSLNIQYF.